This T cell receptor (beta chain) was recorded in a study of cytomegalovirus exposure and HLA in healthy donors. Study as a whole: HLA-typed donors contributed 65 million to 95 million unique TCRs, which were held in an early data release.

There are a few counts of this clone. The donors, nominally healthy at sampling, likely had unrecorded immune exposures. The germline CDR1 and CDR2 sequences are SGHRS and YFSETQ. V lost 1 base and J lost 8; bases outside the gene matches: 4. This CDR3 spans 14 amino acids. With 60 Vbeta and 13 Jbeta primers, the PCR was carried out. Clones were read by immunoSEQ multiplex PCR, and TCRdb kept only the in-frame ones, dropping some. The table includes 150,000 to 200,000 clones, over 75% detected once. V usage is TRBV5-1 and J usage is TRBJ2-1; 9 bases align to TRBD1. Sequencing input: PBMCs. The TCR originated in a woman under 40 in good health and CMV-seronegative. In nucleotides, the CDR3 is TGCGCCAGCAGCTTGATTACAGGGGGCGATGAGCAGTTCTTC. Its translation is CASSLITGGDEQFF. Full variable domain (outside the CDR3, taken from reference TRBV5-1 and TRBJ2-1): KAGVTQTPRYLIKTRGQQVTLSCSPISGHRSVSWYQQTPGQGLQFLFEYFSETQRNKGNFPGRFSGRQFSNSRSEMNVSTLELGDSALYLCASSLITGGDEQFFGPGTRLTVL.